A selection of T cell receptor beta chains follows, all from one sample in a study of CD8 T cells in Susac syndrome. TCRdb reanalysed the immunoSEQ multiplex PCR reads using MiXCR and keeps one entry per CDR3 protein. The sample shows some 300,000 distinct CDR3 sequences, about 88% of them seen only once. Input material: CD8+ T cells from PBMCs. The receptors originated from a human donor with multiple sclerosis. The CDR3 runs from the conserved cysteine through the conserved F or W. D genes are given only for firm matches. The size of a clone is reported for some rows only, either as once, few or many, or as a class for expanded clones.

>.|once|TRBV6-5|TRBJ1-5
CASSYSDSSQPQHF
TGTGCCAGCAGTTATTCCGACAGCTCCCAGCCCCAGCATTTT
>.|.|TRBV28|TRBJ2-1
CASSLGSRGRNEQFF
TGTGCCAGCAGTTTAGGGTCCAGGGGGAGGAATGAGCAGTTCTTC
>.|.|TRBV7-9|TRBJ2-7
CASLGEDYEQYF
TGTGCCAGCTTGGGGGAGGACTACGAGCAGTACTTC
>TRBD1|few|TRBV6-1|TRBJ2-1
CASSTTGDDEQFF
TGTGCCAGCAGTACGACAGGGGATGATGAGCAGTTCTTC
>TRBD2|.|TRBV7-3|TRBJ2-1
CASSRVAAGVMYEQFF
TGTGCCAGCAGTCGCGTGGCGGCGGGAGTGATGTATGAGCAGTTCTTC
>TRBD2|.|TRBV7-6|TRBJ2-7
CASSPKVASGIYEQYF
TGTGCCAGCAGCCCAAAGGTGGCTAGCGGGATCTACGAGCAGTACTTC
>.|.|TRBV28|TRBJ2-7
CASSFSQDYKPSYEQYF
TGTGCCAGCAGTTTCAGCCAGGATTACAAACCCTCCTACGAGCAGTACTTC
>TRBD2|.|TRBV27|TRBJ2-5
CASSLSPAGSQETQYF
TGTGCCAGCAGTTTATCCCCAGCGGGATCCCAAGAGACCCAGTACTTC
>TRBD1|.|TRBV29-1|TRBJ1-1
CSVPGTGNTEAFF
TGCAGCGTGCCCGGGACAGGGAACACTGAAGCTTTCTTT
>TRBD2|few|TRBV7-8|TRBJ2-1
CASSLAAGGTYNEQFF
TGTGCCAGCAGCTTAGCAGCGGGAGGGACCTACAATGAGCAGTTCTTC
>.|.|TRBV7-3|TRBJ2-1
CAISLSEGRNEQFF
TGTGCCATCAGCTTGTCGGAGGGCCGCAATGAGCAGTTCTTC
>.|.|TRBV4-2|TRBJ2-5
CASSHQETQYF
TGTGCCAGCAGCCATCAAGAGACCCAGTACTTC
>TRBD2|.|TRBV29-1|TRBJ2-1
CSVDREGSYNEQFF
TGCAGCGTTGACCGGGAGGGCTCCTACAATGAGCAGTTCTTC
>.|.|TRBV5-8|TRBJ2-2
CASSLDIAEENTGELFF
TGTGCCAGCAGCTTGGATATAGCGGAGGAAAACACCGGGGAGCTGTTTTTT
>TRBD1|.|TRBV2|TRBJ2-5
CASREWGQGARETQYF
TGTGCCAGCAGGGAGTGGGGACAGGGGGCCCGAGAGACCCAGTACTTC
>TRBD2|.|TRBV20-1|TRBJ2-1
CSQSGSWLNEQFF
TGCAGTCAAAGCGGGAGTTGGTTGAATGAGCAGTTCTTC
>TRBD1|.|TRBV4-2|TRBJ1-1
CASSQYAGGNTEAFF
TGTGCCAGCAGCCAATATGCAGGGGGTAACACTGAAGCTTTCTTT
>TRBD2|.|TRBV7-9|TRBJ2-1
CASSFPPSGRRGEQFF
TGTGCCAGCAGCTTTCCTCCTAGCGGGAGGCGGGGTGAGCAGTTCTTC
>.|.|TRBV28|TRBJ1-2
CASSFVGEHNYGYTF
TGTGCCAGCAGTTTTGTCGGGGAACATAACTATGGCTACACCTTC
>TRBD1|.|TRBV4-1|TRBJ1-4
CASSQAPGQGGEKLFF
TGCGCCAGCAGCCAGGCACCGGGACAGGGAGGTGAAAAACTGTTTTTT
>.|.|TRBV5-6|TRBJ1-1
CASSLFSEAFF
TGTGCCAGCAGCTTGTTTTCTGAAGCTTTCTTT
>.|.|TRBV9|TRBJ2-7
CASSADDYEQYF
TGTGCCAGCAGCGCCGACGACTACGAGCAGTACTTC
>.|.|TRBV7-9|TRBJ2-7
CASSAPGASSYEQYF
TGTGCCAGCAGCGCCCCGGGAGCAAGCTCCTACGAGCAGTACTTC
>TRBD1|.|TRBV6-6|TRBJ1-4
CASSGGQREKLFF
TGTGCCAGCAGTGGGGGACAGCGGGAAAAACTGTTTTTT
>TRBD2|few|TRBV9|TRBJ2-1
CASSGNGRDYNEQFF
TGTGCCAGCAGCGGAAACGGGAGGGACTACAATGAGCAGTTCTTC
>TRBD1|once|TRBV7-9|TRBJ1-2
CASRGQLASNYGYTF
TGTGCCAGCCGGGGACAGTTGGCCTCAAACTATGGCTACACCTTC
>TRBD2|.|TRBV20-1|TRBJ2-1
CSARGLAGGSSYNEQFF
TGCAGTGCTAGGGGATTAGCGGGAGGGTCCTCCTACAATGAGCAGTTCTTC
>.|few|TRBV6-2/TRBV6-3|TRBJ1-5
CASSYLGRNQPQHF
TGTGCCAGCAGTTATCTGGGGCGCAATCAGCCCCAGCATTTT
>.|.|TRBV7-9|TRBJ2-7
CASSFGDTNEQYF
TGTGCCAGCAGCTTTGGGGATACGAACGAGCAGTACTTC
>TRBD1|.|TRBV24-1|TRBJ2-3
CATRGTATDTQYF
TGTGCCACCAGGGGGACAGCCACAGATACGCAGTATTTT
>TRBD2|.|TRBV9|TRBJ2-1
CASSFSGREGNEQFF
TGTGCCAGCAGCTTTAGCGGGAGAGAGGGCAATGAGCAGTTCTTC
>.|few|TRBV6-5|TRBJ2-2
CASSWGLRNTGELFF
TGTGCCAGCAGTTGGGGACTGAGGAACACCGGGGAGCTGTTTTTT
>.|.|TRBV28|TRBJ1-1
CASSLPLLNTEAFF
TGTGCCAGCAGTTTACCCCTCTTGAACACTGAAGCTTTCTTT
>TRBD2|.|TRBV27|TRBJ2-3
CASTPIPLWTSGSVSRDTQYF
TGTGCCAGCACCCCTATCCCCCTCTGGACTAGCGGGAGTGTCTCACGAGATACGCAGTATTTT
>.|.|TRBV30|TRBJ2-7
CAWSPGAEQYF
TGTGCCTGGAGTCCAGGGGCCGAGCAGTACTTC
>.|.|TRBV12-3/TRBV12-4|TRBJ2-1
CASRWSGDGYNEQFF
TGTGCCAGCAGGTGGTCGGGAGACGGGTACAATGAGCAGTTCTTC
>.|.|TRBV28|TRBJ1-2
CASNYGIVYTF
TGTGCCAGCAACTACGGAATAGTCTACACCTTC
>.|.|TRBV4-1|TRBJ2-7
CASSQNLARGTYEQYF
TGCGCCAGCAGCCAAAACCTAGCGAGGGGTACCTACGAGCAGTACTTC
>.|.|TRBV6-5|TRBJ2-7
CASSYAALRGSSYEQYF
TGTGCCAGCAGTTACGCGGCACTCCGGGGTAGCTCCTACGAGCAGTACTTC
>TRBD1|.|TRBV5-1|TRBJ2-7
CASSDRDRSYEQYF
TGCGCCAGCAGCGACCGGGACAGATCCTACGAGCAGTACTTC
>.|.|TRBV27|TRBJ1-4
CASSFIGGNEKLFF
TGTGCTAGCAGTTTCATAGGGGGTAATGAAAAACTGTTTTTT
>.|.|TRBV7-9|TRBJ2-7
CASSSTRDTAYEQYF
TGTGCCAGCAGCTCGACCCGGGACACCGCCTACGAGCAGTACTTC
>TRBD2|.|TRBV20-1|TRBJ2-1
CSASTSGRAIEQFF
TGCAGTGCGTCGACTAGCGGGAGGGCCATTGAGCAGTTCTTC
>TRBD2|.|TRBV7-9|TRBJ2-2
CASSLPTSGDTGELFF
TGTGCCAGCAGCTTACCGACTAGCGGGGACACCGGGGAGCTGTTTTTT